A selection of T cell receptor beta chains follows, all from one sample in a study of CD8+CD57+ T cells in acquired aplastic anemia. MiXCR, applied by TCRdb to the reads, yields one record per CDR3 protein. The sample contains under 250,000 distinct CDR3 sequences, more than 45% of which appear only once. Sequenced input: sorted CD4+, CD8+, or CD8+CD57+ T cells (not recorded which) from PBMCs. Receptor source: a human donor with aplastic anemia. The CDR3 runs from the conserved cysteine through the conserved F or W. The D gene is left open where the match is weak. Expanded clones are given a class, and other clones once, few, many or no size at all.

CDR3aa: CASSLDRIRSPLHF
CDR3nt: TGTGCCAGCAGCCTGGACAGAATCCGGTCACCCCTCCACTTT
d_gene: -
abundance: -
v_gene: TRBV9
j_gene: TRBJ1-6

CDR3aa: CASSPRERNADEKLFF
CDR3nt: TGTGCCAGCAGCCCCCGGGAGCGAAATGCGGATGAAAAACTGTTTTTT
d_gene: -
abundance: many
v_gene: TRBV7-2
j_gene: TRBJ1-4

CDR3aa: CASSAAGGLDEKLFF
CDR3nt: TGTGCCAGCAGCGCGGCAGGAGGGTTGGATGAAAAACTGTTTTTT
d_gene: -
abundance: -
v_gene: TRBV9
j_gene: TRBJ1-4

CDR3aa: CASSMTSVSRNTQYF
CDR3nt: TGTGCCAGTAGTATGACCTCTGTTTCTCGAAATACGCAGTATTTT
d_gene: -
abundance: many
v_gene: TRBV19
j_gene: TRBJ2-3

CDR3aa: CASSVGDEQFF
CDR3nt: TGTGCCAGCAGTGTAGGCGACGAGCAGTTCTTC
d_gene: -
abundance: many
v_gene: TRBV9
j_gene: TRBJ2-1

CDR3aa: CASHDRKHGYTF
CDR3nt: TGTGCCAGCCACGACAGGAAACATGGCTACACCTTC
d_gene: -
abundance: -
v_gene: TRBV2
j_gene: TRBJ1-2

CDR3aa: CASSLTGTSLINEQFF
CDR3nt: TGCGCCAGCAGCTTAACCGGGACAAGCCTCATCAATGAGCAGTTCTTC
d_gene: -
abundance: many
v_gene: TRBV5-1
j_gene: TRBJ2-1

CDR3aa: CATSSDGGGFTDTQYF
CDR3nt: TGTGCCACCAGCAGCGATGGGGGGGGGTTCACAGATACGCAGTATTTT
d_gene: TRBD2
abundance: -
v_gene: TRBV15
j_gene: TRBJ2-3

CDR3aa: CASSLKTTSTDTQYF
CDR3nt: TGTGCCAGCAGTTTAAAAACCACTAGCACAGATACGCAGTATTTT
d_gene: -
abundance: few
v_gene: TRBV28
j_gene: TRBJ2-3

CDR3aa: CASRGTGVNSPLHF
CDR3nt: TGTGCCAGTAGGGGGACAGGGGTGAATTCACCCCTCCACTTT
d_gene: TRBD1
abundance: -
v_gene: TRBV19
j_gene: TRBJ1-6

CDR3aa: CATSRDLQQGNEQYF
CDR3nt: TGTGCCACCAGCAGAGATCTCCAACAGGGTAACGAGCAGTACTTC
d_gene: -
abundance: -
v_gene: TRBV15
j_gene: TRBJ2-7

CDR3aa: CASSITDYNEQFF
CDR3nt: TGTGCCAGTAGTATTACAGATTACAATGAGCAGTTCTTC
d_gene: -
abundance: -
v_gene: TRBV19
j_gene: TRBJ2-1

CDR3aa: CASRQGGQDEQYF
CDR3nt: TGTGCCAGCAGACAGGGGGGGCAGGACGAGCAGTACTTC
d_gene: -
abundance: -
v_gene: TRBV6-6
j_gene: TRBJ2-7

CDR3aa: CASSYNADTQYF
CDR3nt: TGTGCCAGCAGTTACAATGCGGATACGCAGTATTTT
d_gene: -
abundance: once
v_gene: TRBV6-5
j_gene: TRBJ2-3

CDR3aa: CASSSGLAGLSAYEQYF
CDR3nt: TGTGCCAGCAGTTCGGGACTAGCGGGGCTTAGCGCCTACGAGCAGTACTTC
d_gene: TRBD2
abundance: -
v_gene: TRBV9
j_gene: TRBJ2-7

CDR3aa: CASRQRNSYEQYF
CDR3nt: TGTGCCAGTCGGCAGAGAAACTCCTACGAGCAGTACTTC
d_gene: -
abundance: -
v_gene: TRBV19
j_gene: TRBJ2-7

CDR3aa: CASSLVGQGAYGYTF
CDR3nt: TGTGCCAGCAGCTTGGTCGGTCAGGGGGCTTACGGCTACACCTTC
d_gene: TRBD1
abundance: few
v_gene: TRBV5-6
j_gene: TRBJ1-2

CDR3aa: CAISESGGGETQYF
CDR3nt: TGTGCCATCAGTGAGTCAGGGGGGGGAGAGACCCAGTACTTC
d_gene: -
abundance: few
v_gene: TRBV10-3
j_gene: TRBJ2-5

CDR3aa: CASGLVLGQGNTGELFF
CDR3nt: TGTGCTAGTGGTTTGGTACTGGGACAGGGGAACACCGGGGAGCTGTTTTTT
d_gene: TRBD1
abundance: -
v_gene: TRBV12-5
j_gene: TRBJ2-2

CDR3aa: CASSQGGYEQYF
CDR3nt: TGTGCCAGCAGTCAGGGGGGTTACGAGCAGTACTTC
d_gene: -
abundance: many
v_gene: TRBV27
j_gene: TRBJ2-7

CDR3aa: CASSLSRESLNTEAFF
CDR3nt: TGTGCCAGCAGCTTAAGCCGGGAGAGTTTGAACACTGAAGCTTTCTTT
d_gene: -
abundance: many
v_gene: TRBV7-3
j_gene: TRBJ1-1

CDR3aa: CASSYSILGTGGNEQFF
CDR3nt: TGTGCCAGCAGCTACTCGATTCTAGGGACAGGGGGCAATGAGCAGTTCTTC
d_gene: TRBD1
abundance: -
v_gene: TRBV6-7
j_gene: TRBJ2-1

CDR3aa: CASSFGDRDTEAFF
CDR3nt: TGCGCCAGCAGCTTTGGGGACAGGGACACTGAAGCTTTCTTT
d_gene: TRBD1
abundance: many
v_gene: TRBV5-1
j_gene: TRBJ1-1

CDR3aa: CASSWSGDGYTF
CDR3nt: TGTGCCAGCAGCTGGTCAGGGGATGGCTACACCTTC
d_gene: -
abundance: few
v_gene: TRBV7-9
j_gene: TRBJ1-2

CDR3aa: CALGGGPNQPQHF
CDR3nt: TGTGCCTTAGGAGGGGGACCTAATCAGCCCCAGCATTTT
d_gene: -
abundance: -
v_gene: TRBV12-3/TRBV12-4
j_gene: TRBJ1-5

CDR3aa: CATSRERGPGNEQFF
CDR3nt: TGTGCCACCAGCAGAGAGCGGGGGCCGGGCAATGAGCAGTTCTTC
d_gene: -
abundance: -
v_gene: TRBV15
j_gene: TRBJ2-1

CDR3aa: CSARGDRDLYGYTF
CDR3nt: TGCAGTGCTAGAGGGGACAGGGACCTCTATGGCTACACCTTC
d_gene: TRBD1
abundance: many
v_gene: TRBV20-1
j_gene: TRBJ1-2

CDR3aa: CSARGLAGERQQYF
CDR3nt: TGCAGTGCCAGAGGGCTAGCGGGAGAAAGGCAGCAGTACTTC
d_gene: TRBD2
abundance: once
v_gene: TRBV20-1
j_gene: TRBJ2-7

CDR3aa: CASSGTAGRDTQYF
CDR3nt: TGTGCCAGTAGCGGGACTGCGGGGCGGGATACGCAGTATTTT
d_gene: -
abundance: many
v_gene: TRBV19
j_gene: TRBJ2-3

CDR3aa: CASSQATETIFESEQFF
CDR3nt: TGTGCCAGCAGCCAAGCCACCGAGACTATTTTTGAGAGTGAGCAGTTCTTC
d_gene: -
abundance: -
v_gene: TRBV3-1
j_gene: TRBJ2-1

CDR3aa: CASRYDRGLEGYTF
CDR3nt: TGTGCCAGCAGATACGACAGGGGGCTAGAGGGCTACACCTTC
d_gene: TRBD1
abundance: -
v_gene: TRBV2
j_gene: TRBJ1-2

CDR3aa: CATDGQGGHEQYF
CDR3nt: TGTGCCACAGACGGACAGGGAGGCCACGAGCAGTACTTC
d_gene: TRBD1
abundance: -
v_gene: TRBV15
j_gene: TRBJ2-7

CDR3aa: CASSLVPGYEQYF
CDR3nt: TGTGCCAGCAGCCTAGTCCCAGGCTACGAGCAGTACTTC
d_gene: -
abundance: many
v_gene: TRBV14
j_gene: TRBJ2-7

CDR3aa: CASSKTTGKSYEQYF
CDR3nt: TGTGCCAGCAGCAAAACGACAGGGAAATCCTACGAGCAGTACTTC
d_gene: TRBD1
abundance: -
v_gene: TRBV7-2
j_gene: TRBJ2-7

CDR3aa: CASTYRGTGIGYTF
CDR3nt: TGTGCCAGCACCTACCGGGGGACAGGGATCGGCTACACCTTC
d_gene: TRBD1
abundance: few
v_gene: TRBV28
j_gene: TRBJ1-2

CDR3aa: CSVRAATSSYEQYF
CDR3nt: TGCAGTGTTAGGGCAGCCACGAGCTCCTACGAGCAGTACTTC
d_gene: -
abundance: -
v_gene: TRBV20-1
j_gene: TRBJ2-7

CDR3aa: CASSSGQGWSGYTF
CDR3nt: TGTGCCAGCAGCTCCGGACAGGGCTGGAGTGGCTACACCTTC
d_gene: TRBD1
abundance: -
v_gene: TRBV7-2
j_gene: TRBJ1-2

CDR3aa: CASSITGPSGNTIYF
CDR3nt: TGTGCCAGCAGCATAACAGGGCCCTCTGGAAACACCATATATTTT
d_gene: -
abundance: few
v_gene: TRBV7-9
j_gene: TRBJ1-3

CDR3aa: CASSSTGTEGAFF
CDR3nt: TGTGCCAGCAGCTCAACCGGGACAGAAGGAGCTTTCTTT
d_gene: TRBD1
abundance: -
v_gene: TRBV7-9
j_gene: TRBJ1-1

CDR3aa: CASRKAYDQPQRF
CDR3nt: TGTGCCAGTAGAAAGGCCTACGATCAGCCCCAGCGTTTC
d_gene: -
abundance: -
v_gene: TRBV19
j_gene: TRBJ1-5

CDR3aa: CASSYQPDPPGEQYF
CDR3nt: TGTGCCAGCAGTTACCAACCGGACCCCCCGGGTGAGCAGTACTTC
d_gene: -
abundance: few
v_gene: TRBV6-2/TRBV6-3
j_gene: TRBJ2-7

CDR3aa: CATSTLTTATYGYTF
CDR3nt: TGTGCCACCAGCACCCTCACGACAGCGACCTATGGCTACACCTTC
d_gene: -
abundance: few
v_gene: TRBV15
j_gene: TRBJ1-2

CDR3aa: CASSEGQNTQYF
CDR3nt: TGTGCCAGCAGCGAGGGACAAAATACGCAGTATTTT
d_gene: -
abundance: many
v_gene: TRBV9
j_gene: TRBJ2-3

CDR3aa: CASSLTLQGAETQYF
CDR3nt: TGTGCTAGCAGCCTAACCCTACAGGGAGCAGAGACCCAGTACTTC
d_gene: -
abundance: few
v_gene: TRBV7-7
j_gene: TRBJ2-5

CDR3aa: CASSLTRTGNTEAFF
CDR3nt: TGTGCCAGCAGCTTAACTCGGACAGGGAACACTGAAGCTTTCTTT
d_gene: TRBD1
abundance: -
v_gene: TRBV7-9
j_gene: TRBJ1-1

CDR3aa: CASSWTPDGQETQYF
CDR3nt: TGTGCCAGCAGCTGGACCCCGGACGGTCAAGAGACCCAGTACTTC
d_gene: -
abundance: -
v_gene: TRBV11-2
j_gene: TRBJ2-5

CDR3aa: CASSLTWVNYNEQFF
CDR3nt: TGTGCCAGCAGCCTGACTTGGGTCAACTACAATGAGCAGTTCTTC
d_gene: -
abundance: many
v_gene: TRBV7-4
j_gene: TRBJ2-1

CDR3aa: CASKIRGPGETQYF
CDR3nt: TGTGCCAGTAAGATTCGGGGGCCTGGGGAGACCCAGTACTTC
d_gene: -
abundance: -
v_gene: TRBV19
j_gene: TRBJ2-5

CDR3aa: CSVRQGNSPLHF
CDR3nt: TGCAGCGTTAGGCAGGGAAATTCACCCCTCCACTTT
d_gene: -
abundance: -
v_gene: TRBV29-1
j_gene: TRBJ1-6

CDR3aa: CASRLTYNEQFF
CDR3nt: TGCGCCAGCCGCTTGACTTACAATGAGCAGTTCTTC
d_gene: -
abundance: many
v_gene: TRBV10-2
j_gene: TRBJ2-1

CDR3aa: CASSLTAMQHEQYF
CDR3nt: TGTGCCAGCAGTCTGACAGCCATGCAACACGAGCAGTACTTC
d_gene: -
abundance: many
v_gene: TRBV27
j_gene: TRBJ2-7

CDR3aa: CASSPWIRGGYTF
CDR3nt: TGCGCCAGCAGCCCCTGGATCAGGGGAGGCTACACCTTC
d_gene: -
abundance: few
v_gene: TRBV5-5
j_gene: TRBJ1-2

CDR3aa: CSASWDRVNYGYTF
CDR3nt: TGCAGTGCTAGTTGGGACAGGGTGAACTATGGCTACACCTTC
d_gene: TRBD1
abundance: -
v_gene: TRBV20-1
j_gene: TRBJ1-2

CDR3aa: CASGIFVEESANYGYTF
CDR3nt: TGTGCCAGCGGTATCTTTGTCGAGGAGTCGGCTAATTATGGCTACACCTTC
d_gene: -
abundance: -
v_gene: TRBV7-9
j_gene: TRBJ1-2

CDR3aa: CASSVVGTGGNEQFF
CDR3nt: TGTGCCAGCAGCGTAGTAGGGACAGGGGGAAATGAGCAGTTCTTC
d_gene: TRBD1
abundance: many
v_gene: TRBV9
j_gene: TRBJ2-1